One sample yielded the 15 T cell receptor beta chains listed below, sequenced in a study of blood T cell repertoires in COVID-19. Only in-frame clones appear in the TCRdb table, and some are missing; sequencing was by immunoSEQ multiplex PCR. The repertoire holds 150,000 or so clones, approximately 87% seen once, with roughly 4.1% in the top ten. Specimen: peripheral blood. The source is a woman aged 70-85 years with acute or convalescent COVID-19.

This clone was recorded a few times. DNA of the CDR3: TGTGCCAGCAGCCCCCTCGACACCGGGGAGCTGTTTTTT. The encoded protein is CASSPLDTGELFF. V is TRBV3-1 (or the pseudogene TRBV3-2) and J is TRBJ2-2; D call uncertain. The CDR3 sequence is 13 residues long. Looked up from germline, CDR1 is LGHDT and CDR2 is YNNKEL (reference sequence). The V end was cut by 4 bases, the J end by 3 bases, with 6 bases between.

Note on this clone: This sample includes further DNA sequences coding for the same CDR3. The chain links TRBV7-2 to TRBJ1-1, with 8 positions matching TRBD1. The CDR3 spans 14 residues. After removal of 4 bases from V and 4 bases from J, the junction contained 5 bases not matched to a gene. CDR1 SGHTA and CDR2 FQGNSA come from the germline V gene. CDR3 nucleotide sequence: TGTGCCAGCAGCTATAGACAGGGGAGCACTGAAGCTTTCTTT. Translation gives CASSYRQGSTEAFF.

The chain links TRBV18 to TRBJ1-5; 7 bases line up with TRBD1. Germline CDR1 reads KGHSH; CDR2 reads LQKENI. Trimming cost V 2 bases and J 6 bases; bases outside gene matches: 4. The CDR3 runs to 14 residues. CDR3 in amino acids: CASSPSTGPQPQHF. Written as DNA, the CDR3 is TGTGCCAGCTCACCATCGACAGGGCCTCAGCCCCAGCATTTT.

This clone was observed a few times. The chain uses TRBV7-2 and TRBJ2-2, with D possibly being TRBD2 (5 bases). The CDR3 has 16 amino acids. Germline V CDR1 and CDR2: SGHTA, FQGNSA. The V end was cut by 7 bases, the J end by 4 bases, with 19 bases between. DNA for the CDR3: TGTGCCAGCACCCGCTCTTCGGGGTCGGGCACCGGGGAGCTGTTTTTT. The encoded protein is CASTRSSGSGTGELFF.

Only one count was recorded for this clone. CDR3: CASSALAGGLYEQYF. CDR3 DNA sequence: TGTGCCAGCAGCGCACTAGCGGGAGGGCTCTACGAGCAGTACTTC. This chain uses TRBV6-2 or TRBV6-3 with TRBJ2-7; TRBD2 matches 13 bases. This CDR3 is 15 amino acids long. Trimming removed 6 bases from V and 3 bases from J; junction bases left unmatched: 5. Germline V CDR1 and CDR2: MNHEY, SVGEGT.

V and J are TRBV4-3 and TRBJ1-4, with 8 bases fitting TRBD1. The germline gives CDR1 LGHNA, CDR2 YSLEER. J was trimmed by 7 bases and V by 4 bases; bases with no gene match: 8. CDR3 length: 15 amino acids. CDR3 DNA: TGCGCCAGCAGCCTCTCAGGGGGCGCAGGTGAAAAACTGTTTTTT. This encodes CASSLSGGAGEKLFF.

This chain uses TRBV7-8 with TRBJ1-3; D is uncertain. The V and J ends lost 1 base and 4 bases respectively, with 11 bases between them. Germline lookup yields CDR1 SGHVS and CDR2 FQNEAQ. The CDR3 contains 15 residues. CDR3 in amino acids: CASSLVLSPGNTIYF. In DNA, the CDR3 is TGTGCCAGCAGCTTAGTCCTTTCTCCCGGAAACACCATATATTTT.

The CDR3, as DNA: TGTGCCAGCAGCTCTAACAGGGCCGCTGAAGCTTTCTTT. Its protein is CASSSNRAAEAFF. The chain joins TRBV11-2 to TRBJ1-1; maybe TRBD1 (6 bases). Trimming removed 4 bases from V and 6 bases from J, with 12 bases in between. Germline loops: CDR1 SGHAT, CDR2 FQNNGV. The CDR3 has 13 amino acids.

The rearrangement links TRBV30 to TRBJ2-7; a weak D match, TRBD1 (5 bases). V lost 3 bases and J 0 bases, leaving 12 bases between the germline ends. The germline V gene has CDR1 GTSNPN and CDR2 SVGIG (reference sequence). The CDR3 loop spans 14 amino acids. The CDR3 region has the DNA TGTGCCTGGAGGGCCCAGGGTCCCTCCTACGAGCAGTACTTC. Translated: CAWRAQGPSYEQYF.

V usage is TRBV5-8 and J usage is TRBJ1-1; 7 bases fit TRBD1. V shed 2 bases and J 11 bases; nucleotides not matched to a gene: 9. CDR1 SGHTS and CDR2 YDEGEE come from the germline V gene. This CDR3 comprises 13 residues. The CDR3 DNA reads as TGTGCCAGCAGCTTATCGAAGGGACAGCGCGCTTTCTTT. Its translation is CASSLSKGQRAFF.

V is TRBV2 and J is TRBJ2-7; TRBD2 matches at 7 bases. The CDR3 spans 16 residues. Germline V gene data show CDR1 as SNHLY and CDR2 as FYNNEI. The junction had 12 bases not matched to a gene; V was cut back by 5 bases and J by 2 bases. DNA for the CDR3: TGTGCCAGCAGTACGATGAGACTAGCCCGAACCTACGAGCAGTACTTC. As protein: CASSTMRLARTYEQYF.

To note about this clone: At one of its ends the junction is not consistent with the germline gene, which may arise from a read error. The chain links TRBV7-9 to TRBJ2-1, with 15 positions matching TRBD2. The CDR3 totals 18 residues. The germline V gene has CDR1 SEHNR and CDR2 FQNEAQ (reference sequence). The CDR3 sequence: CASSLGLAGGPPYNEQFF. CDR3 bases: TGTGCCAGCAGCTTGGGACTAGCGGGAGGCCCTCCCTATAATGAGCAGTTCTTC.

The chain uses TRBV19 and TRBJ1-5; D uncertain. The CDR3 runs 14 residues. Germline-derived CDR1 and CDR2 are LNHDA and SQIVND (reference sequence). V was clipped by 4 bases and J by 4 bases, with 11 bases between them. The CDR3, as DNA: TGTGCCAGTAGTAAAGAGCGAGGAAATCAGCCCCAGCATTTT. Translated: CASSKERGNQPQHF.

The chain uses TRBV5-1 and TRBJ1-5, with 9 nucleotides matching TRBD1. The CDR3 is made up of 15 amino acids. Germline assignment: CDR1 SGHRS and CDR2 YFSETQ. Losses at the gene ends were 2 bases for V and 7 bases for J; bases not matched to a gene: 7. CDR3 nucleotide sequence: TGCGCCAGCAGCTTTACAGGGGGCGCGTTCCAGCCCCAGCATTTT. It encodes CASSFTGGAFQPQHF.

This clone was counted between two and nine times. DNA for the CDR3: TGTGCCAGCAGCAAATCTCGGTTCCCGAAAAAACTGTTTTTT. Its protein product is CASSKSRFPKKLFF. This rearrangement joins TRBV21-1 to TRBJ1-4. TRBV21-1 is marked as a pseudogene. The CDR3 runs 14 residues.